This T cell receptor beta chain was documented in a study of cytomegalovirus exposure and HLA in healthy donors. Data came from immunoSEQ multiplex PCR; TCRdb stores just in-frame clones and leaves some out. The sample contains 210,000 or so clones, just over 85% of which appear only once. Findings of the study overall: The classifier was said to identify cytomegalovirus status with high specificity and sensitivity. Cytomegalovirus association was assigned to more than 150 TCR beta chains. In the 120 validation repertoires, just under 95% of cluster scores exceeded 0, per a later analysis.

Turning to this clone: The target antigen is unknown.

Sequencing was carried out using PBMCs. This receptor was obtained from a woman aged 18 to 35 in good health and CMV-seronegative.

The CDR3 nucleotides are TGTGCCAGCAGCTTAACCCGGTATGGCTACACCTTC. The encoded protein is CASSLTRYGYTF. The chain links TRBV7-2 to TRBJ1-2; no firm D call. The length of the CDR3 is 12 residues. Germline lookup yields CDR1 SGHTA and CDR2 FQGNSA. The ends were cut back, 2 bases at V and 5 bases at J, with 6 bases in the middle.